This T cell receptor (beta chain) was sequenced for a study of blood T cell repertoires in COVID-19. Study-level background: The cDNA or gDNA used as material had been derived from T cells, B-cell-depleted T cells, or PBMCs.

As processed by the authors: Cell counts per sample came from amplifying reference gene primers. Profiling relied on immunoSEQ multiplex PCR, and the TCRdb table lists in-frame clones only, not all of them. Clone size and the V and J calls come from that table; the DNA yielded D and trimming. Here the sample spans about 140,000 clones, 85% being singletons. V shed 8 bases, J shed 7 bases, and the junction held 4 bases outside the gene matches. This CDR3 is 12 amino acids long. Germline V gene lookup returns CDR1 MNHNS and CDR2 SASEGT. The sequencing sample was made of peripheral blood. The chain carries TRBV6-1 and TRBJ1-5; 8 bases fit TRBD1. The sequence derives from a man between 45 and 60 years old with acute or convalescent COVID-19. The CDR3 reads CASAGGGQPQHF. Here the CDR3 DNA reads TGTGCCAGCGCAGGGGGCGGGCAGCCCCAGCATTTT.